This T cell receptor (beta chain) came from a study of blood T cells in healthy people across ages. The authors ran a second PCR of roughly 6 to 12 cycles using a sample-barcoded 5' primer and a J-beta primer mix. From the 5' RACE reads, TCRdb called clonotypes with MiXCR, one entry per CDR3 protein. The data hold over 1,200,000 distinct CDR3 sequences, with 59% observed a single time. A remark on this clonotype: Antigen: not known.

Study findings and constraints: Relative to aged donors, long-lived donors carried more naive CD4+ cells and displayed higher diversity.

The germline V gene has CDR1 ENHRY and CDR2 SYGVKD. Deletions cut 6 bases from V and 4 bases from J, with 7 bases between. This CDR3 region has 13 residues. The clonotype was recovered from a man younger than 30 in good health. Sequenced: blood. The chain uses TRBV10-3 and TRBJ1-6; D gene ambiguous. The CDR3 sequence: CAIRGSYNSPLHF. The CDR3 region has the DNA TGTGCCATCAGAGGCAGTTATAATTCACCCCTCCACTTT.